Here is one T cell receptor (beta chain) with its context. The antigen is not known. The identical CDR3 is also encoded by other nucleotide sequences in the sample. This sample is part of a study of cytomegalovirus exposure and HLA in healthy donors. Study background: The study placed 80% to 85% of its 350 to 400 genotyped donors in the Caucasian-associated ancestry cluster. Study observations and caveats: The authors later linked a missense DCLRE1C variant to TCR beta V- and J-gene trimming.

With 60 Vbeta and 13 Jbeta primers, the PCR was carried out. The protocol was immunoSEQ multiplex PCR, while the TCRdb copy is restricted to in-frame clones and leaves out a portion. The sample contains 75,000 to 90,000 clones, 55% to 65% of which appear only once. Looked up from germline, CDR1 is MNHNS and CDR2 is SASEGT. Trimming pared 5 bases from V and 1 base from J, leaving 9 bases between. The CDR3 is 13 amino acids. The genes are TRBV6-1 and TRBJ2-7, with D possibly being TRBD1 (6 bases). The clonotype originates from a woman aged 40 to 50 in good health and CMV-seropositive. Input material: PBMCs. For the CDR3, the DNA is TGTGCCAGCAGTCCAGGACAGTCCTACGAGCAGTACTTC. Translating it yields CASSPGQSYEQYF.